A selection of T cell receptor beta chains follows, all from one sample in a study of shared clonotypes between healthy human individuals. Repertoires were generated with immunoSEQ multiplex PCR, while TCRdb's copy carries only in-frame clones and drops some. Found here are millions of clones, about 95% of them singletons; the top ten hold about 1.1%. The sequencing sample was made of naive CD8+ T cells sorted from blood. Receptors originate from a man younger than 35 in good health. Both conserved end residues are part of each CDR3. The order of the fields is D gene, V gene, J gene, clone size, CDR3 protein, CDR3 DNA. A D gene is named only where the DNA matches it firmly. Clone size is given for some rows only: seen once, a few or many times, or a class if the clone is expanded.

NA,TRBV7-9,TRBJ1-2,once,CASSLGLLYGYTF,TGTGCCAGCAGCCTAGGCTTGCTCTATGGCTACACCTTC
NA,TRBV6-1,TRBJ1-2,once,CASSESWGKDYGYTF,TGTGCCAGCAGTGAGAGTTGGGGAAAGGACTATGGCTACACCTTC
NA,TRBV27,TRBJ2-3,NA,CASSNIGESTDTQYF,TGTGCCAGCTCCAACATTGGGGAAAGCACAGATACGCAGTATTTT
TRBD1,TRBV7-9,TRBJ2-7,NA,CASSLGGQGSYEQYF,TGTGCCAGCAGCTTAGGGGGACAGGGCTCCTACGAGCAGTACTTC
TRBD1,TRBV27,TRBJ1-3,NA,CASSLVGTGGNTIYF,TGTGCCAGCAGTCTCGTAGGGACAGGCGGAAACACCATATATTTT
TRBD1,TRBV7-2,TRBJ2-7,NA,CASSPRDRDHEQYF,TGTGCCAGCAGCCCGAGGGACAGGGACCACGAGCAGTACTTC
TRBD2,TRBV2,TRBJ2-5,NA,CASIGLASGIETQYF,TGTGCCAGCATAGGACTAGCTTCAGGGATCGAGACCCAGTACTTC
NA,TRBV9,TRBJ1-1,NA,CASSVVESMNTEAFF,TGTGCCAGCAGCGTAGTCGAGAGCATGAACACTGAAGCTTTCTTT
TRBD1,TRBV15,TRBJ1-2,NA,CATSPRQGSFYGYTF,TGTGCCACCAGCCCAAGACAGGGGAGCTTCTATGGCTACACCTTC
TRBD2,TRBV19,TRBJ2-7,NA,CASSLAGRFGEQYF,TGTGCCAGTAGTTTAGCGGGGCGTTTTGGCGAGCAGTACTTC
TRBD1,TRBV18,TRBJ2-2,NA,CASSQTGAGELFF,TGTGCCAGCTCACAAACAGGGGCCGGGGAGCTGTTTTTT
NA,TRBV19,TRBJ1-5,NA,CASSFLYQPQHF,TGTGCCAGTAGCTTTTTATATCAGCCCCAGCATTTT
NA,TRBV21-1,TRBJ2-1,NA,CASSARDRVLNEQFF,TGTGCCAGCAGCGCCCGGGACAGGGTATTAAATGAGCAGTTCTTC
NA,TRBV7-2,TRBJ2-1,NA,CASSDPPLDRRSYNEQFF,TGTGCCAGCAGCGATCCACCCCTGGACCGCCGCTCCTACAATGAGCAGTTCTTC
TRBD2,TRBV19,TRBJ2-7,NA,CASRSLAGEPYEQYF,TGTGCCAGTAGGTCACTAGCGGGAGAACCCTACGAGCAGTACTTC
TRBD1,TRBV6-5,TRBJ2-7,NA,CASSQDRGSVQYF,TGTGCCAGCAGTCAAGACAGGGGGAGCGTGCAGTACTTC
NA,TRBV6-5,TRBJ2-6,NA,CASSYSLIGANVLTF,TGTGCCAGCAGTTACTCTCTTATCGGGGCCAACGTCCTGACTTTC
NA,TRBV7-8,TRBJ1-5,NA,CASSLTSPGEPQHF,TGTGCCAGCAGCTTAACATCCCCAGGGGAGCCCCAGCATTTT
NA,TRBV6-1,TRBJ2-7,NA,CASRYSYEQYF,TGTGCCAGCAGATATTCCTACGAGCAGTACTTC
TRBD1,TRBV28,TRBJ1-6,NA,CASSAQGEAYNSPLHF,TGTGCCAGCAGCGCACAGGGGGAGGCCTATAATTCACCCCTCCACTTT
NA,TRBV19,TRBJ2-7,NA,CASSFFDSSYEQYF,TGTGCCAGTAGCTTCTTCGACAGTTCCTACGAGCAGTACTTC
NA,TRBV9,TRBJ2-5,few,CASSVGQDQETQYF,TGTGCCAGCAGCGTAGGACAGGACCAAGAGACCCAGTACTTC
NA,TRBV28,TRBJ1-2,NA,CASRRGEGYTF,TGTGCCAGCAGGCGGGGGGAGGGCTACACCTTC
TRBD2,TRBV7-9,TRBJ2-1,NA,CASSPRGSGGEQFF,TGTGCCAGCAGTCCCCGGGGTAGCGGGGGAGAGCAGTTCTTC
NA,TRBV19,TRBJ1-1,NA,CASRGGLNTEAFF,TGTGCCAGCCGGGGAGGGTTGAACACTGAAGCTTTCTTT
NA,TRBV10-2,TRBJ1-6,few,CASTKGSDLHF,TGCGCCAGCACAAAAGGCAGCGATCTCCACTTT
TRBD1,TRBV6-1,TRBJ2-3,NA,CASSEGSGTGYTDTQYF,TGTGCCAGCAGTGAAGGATCAGGGACAGGGTACACAGATACGCAGTATTTT
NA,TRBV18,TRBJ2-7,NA,CASSPEGYEQYF,TGTGCCAGCTCACCAGAGGGCTACGAGCAGTACTTC
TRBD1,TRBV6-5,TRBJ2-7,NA,CASSPDRGLYEQYF,TGTGCCAGCAGTCCTGACAGGGGGCTCTACGAGCAGTACTTC
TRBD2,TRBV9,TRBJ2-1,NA,CASSGFAGGLSYNEQFF,TGTGCCAGCAGCGGTTTCGCGGGAGGGCTTTCCTACAATGAGCAGTTCTTC
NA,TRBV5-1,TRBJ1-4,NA,CASKGEDLEKLFF,TGCGCCAGCAAGGGCGAGGACTTGGAAAAACTGTTTTTT
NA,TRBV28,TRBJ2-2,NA,CASSFGGGTGELFF,TGTGCCAGCAGTTTTGGGGGCGGCACCGGGGAGCTGTTTTTT
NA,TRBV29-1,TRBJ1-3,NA,CSAQDSRGSGNTIYF,TGCAGCGCCCAGGACAGCAGGGGCTCTGGAAACACCATATATTTT
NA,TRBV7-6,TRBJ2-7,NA,CASSYQSGQTYEQYF,TGTGCCAGCTCATATCAGAGCGGCCAGACCTACGAGCAGTACTTC
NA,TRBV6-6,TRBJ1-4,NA,CASSYGVLTFF,TGTGCCAGCAGTTACGGGGTGCTGACCTTTTTT
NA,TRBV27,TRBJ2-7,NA,CASSEGLNEQYF,TGTGCCAGCAGTGAAGGGCTAAACGAGCAGTACTTC
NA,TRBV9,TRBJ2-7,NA,CASSEGLPSYEQYF,TGTGCCAGCAGCGAGGGGCTACCCTCCTACGAGCAGTACTTC
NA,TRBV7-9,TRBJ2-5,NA,CASSPPSRGAFQETQYF,TGTGCCAGCAGCCCACCTAGCAGGGGAGCCTTCCAAGAGACCCAGTACTTC
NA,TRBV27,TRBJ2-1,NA,CASSSSRVIHNEQFF,TGTGCCAGCAGTTCTTCAAGGGTTATCCACAATGAGCAGTTCTTC
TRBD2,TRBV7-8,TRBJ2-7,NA,CASSLDGGARYEQYF,TGTGCCAGCAGCTTAGACGGGGGGGCACGATACGAGCAGTACTTC
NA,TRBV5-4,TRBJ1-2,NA,CASSLGAGSAYGYTF,TGTGCCAGCAGCTTGGGGGCAGGGTCTGCCTATGGCTACACCTTC
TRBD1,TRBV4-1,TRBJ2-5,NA,CASSLRQGKETQYF,TGCGCCAGCAGCCTTCGACAGGGGAAGGAGACCCAGTACTTC
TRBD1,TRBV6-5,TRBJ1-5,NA,CASSSQWGGGDQPQHF,TGTGCCAGCAGTTCTCAATGGGGAGGGGGCGATCAGCCCCAGCATTTT
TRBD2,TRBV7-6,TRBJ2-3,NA,CASSFPSRGADTQYF,TGTGCCAGCAGCTTCCCCAGTCGGGGGGCAGATACGCAGTATTTT
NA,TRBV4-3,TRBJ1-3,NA,CASSQDRGSGNTIYF,TGCGCCAGCAGCCAAGATAGGGGGAGTGGAAACACCATATATTTT
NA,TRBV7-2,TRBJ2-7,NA,CASSSTRDPPYEQYF,TGTGCCAGCAGCTCCACAAGGGATCCCCCCTACGAGCAGTACTTC
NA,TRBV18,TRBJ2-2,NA,CASSHPLAANTGELFF,TGTGCCAGCTCACACCCACTAGCTGCGAACACCGGGGAGCTGTTTTTT
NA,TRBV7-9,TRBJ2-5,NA,CASSSLVQETQYF,TGTGCCAGCAGCTCACTAGTCCAAGAGACCCAGTACTTC
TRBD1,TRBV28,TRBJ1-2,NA,CASSFPTGGAGSETGYTF,TGTGCCAGCAGTTTCCCTACAGGGGGCGCGGGTTCGGAGACTGGCTACACCTTC
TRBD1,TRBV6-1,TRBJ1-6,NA,CASSEAAGGAGSPLHF,TGTGCCAGCAGTGAAGCCGCAGGGGGCGCAGGTTCACCCCTCCACTTT
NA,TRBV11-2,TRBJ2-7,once,CASSFKLYEQYF,TGTGCCAGCAGCTTTAAACTCTACGAGCAGTACTTC
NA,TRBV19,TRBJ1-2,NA,CASQLAGGQVEGYTF,TGTGCCAGCCAGCTAGCGGGGGGTCAGGTGGAGGGCTACACCTTC
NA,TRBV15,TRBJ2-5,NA,CATSRDRAGAQYF,TGTGCCACCAGCAGAGATAGGGCAGGGGCCCAGTACTTC